Following are 21 T cell receptor beta chains from one sample sequenced in a study of identical twins. TCRdb used MiXCR to reprocess the 5' RACE reads, holding one entry per CDR3 protein. The data hold roughly 1.6 million distinct CDR3 sequences, with 32% observed a single time. The sequenced sample consisted of cord blood. The source is a newborn girl in good health.

This clonotype was observed a handful of times. V gene TRBV24-1 combines with J gene TRBJ2-1; 7 positions agree with TRBD2. The length of the CDR3 is 18 residues. V was clipped by 1 base and J by 3 bases; unmatched bases: 11. Germline-derived CDR1 and CDR2 are KGHDR and SFDVKD. The CDR3 DNA follows: TGTGCCACCAGTGATTTTGGGGGAGGGAGGTTCGGCTACAATGAGCAGTTCTTC. Translated: CATSDFGGGRFGYNEQFF.

The chain joins TRBV11-2 to TRBJ2-2, with a tentative D call TRBD2 (5 bases). The V and J ends lost 1 base and 6 bases respectively, with 18 bases between them. Looked up from germline, CDR1 is SGHAT and CDR2 is FQNNGV. The CDR3 has 17 amino acids. The CDR3 region has the DNA TGTGCCAGCAGCTTAGTTAGGAGGACGTTCCAACCCGGGGAGCTGTTTTTT. Protein: CASSLVRRTFQPGELFF.

This clonotype appeared a few times. V gene TRBV20-1 combines with J gene TRBJ2-3; D not certain. This CDR3 is 12 amino acids long. V was cut by 4 bases and J by 2 bases, with 7 bases left in between. CDR1 and CDR2 from the germline V gene are DFQATT and SNEGSKA (reference sequence). For the CDR3, the DNA is TGCAGTGCTAAAGTTTACACAGATACGCAGTATTTT. This sequence encodes CSAKVYTDTQYF.

This clonotype came up a few times. The chain carries TRBV12-3 or TRBV12-4 and TRBJ2-7; TRBD1 agrees at 9 bases. The ends lost 6 bases at V and 2 bases at J; junction bases unmatched: 8. The CDR3 loop spans 15 amino acids. CDR3 protein: CASSHRGTGPYEQYF. CDR3 bases: TGTGCCAGCAGCCATAGGGGGACAGGGCCCTACGAGCAGTACTTC.

The chain employs TRBV27 and TRBJ1-6, with a tentative D call TRBD1 (5 bases). CDR3 size: 15 residues. Per the germline V gene, CDR1 is MNHEY and CDR2 is SMNVEV (reference sequence). The V gene lost 6 bases and the J gene lost 7 bases, with 16 bases spanning the gap. The CDR3 protein is CASRISGTANSPLHF. CDR3 nucleotides: TGTGCCAGCAGAATATCCGGGACTGCCAATTCACCCCTCCACTTT.

This chain uses TRBV5-1 with TRBJ2-1; 14 bases fit TRBD2. The junction had 16 bases not matched to a gene; V was cut back by 6 bases and J by 11 bases. This CDR3 comprises 17 residues. Germline V gene sequence: CDR1 SGHRS, CDR2 YFSETQ. As DNA, the CDR3 is TGCGCCAGCACATCTCGGGGACTAGCGGGAGTAGGTAATAAGCAGTTCTTC. This encodes CASTSRGLAGVGNKQFF.

J is TRBJ2-5 and V is TRBV6-4; 9 bases fit TRBD2. Unmatched junction bases numbered 17, after V lost 4 bases and J lost 11 bases. Germline lookup yields CDR1 MRHNA and CDR2 SNTAGT. CDR3 size: 16 residues. The CDR3 loop is CASSASRLAGRDEQYF. In DNA form, the CDR3 reads TGTGCCAGCAGTGCCTCTCGGCTAGCGGGGCGCGATGAGCAGTACTTC.

This clonotype has at least ten counts. V gene TRBV5-1 combines with J gene TRBJ2-3, with no clear D. The CDR3 spans 13 residues. CDR1 is SGHRS, CDR2 YFSETQ, per germline. The germline V and J ends were trimmed by 3 bases and 4 bases, with 9 bases remaining between them. CDR3 DNA: TGCGCCAGCAGCTCGGAGTTCCCAGATACGCAGTATTTT. Translation gives CASSSEFPDTQYF.

This chain uses TRBV29-1 with TRBJ2-1; D is perhaps TRBD1 or TRBD2 (7 bases each). This CDR3 spans 15 amino acids. CDR1 and CDR2 from the germline V gene are SQVTM and ANQGSEA. Trimming took off 3 bases at V and 2 bases at J, with 14 bases between the two ends. CDR3: CSVEGGDSAYNEQFF. CDR3 bases: TGCAGCGTTGAGGGGGGGGACAGCGCCTACAATGAGCAGTTCTTC.

The rearrangement uses TRBV3-1 and TRBJ1-6; D gene unclear. Per the germline V gene, CDR1 is LGHDT and CDR2 is YNNKEL (reference sequence). The CDR3 extends over 15 amino acids. Trimming pared 0 bases from V and 6 bases from J, leaving 9 bases between. CDR3 nucleotide sequence: TGTGCCAGCAGCCAAGATCAAGGGATTAATTCACCCCTCCACTTT. This sequence encodes CASSQDQGINSPLHF.

This clonotype was detected only a few times. The chain carries TRBV20-1 and TRBJ1-5, with no clear D. Deletions cut 3 bases from V and 3 bases from J, with 9 bases between. The germline CDR1 and CDR2 sequences are DFQATT and SNEGSKA (reference sequence). The CDR3 sequence is 13 residues long. This CDR3 is CSARMDVNQPQHF. The CDR3 region has the DNA TGCAGTGCTAGGATGGACGTCAATCAGCCCCAGCATTTT.

Of note for this clonotype: A much larger clone lies a single base off, so this may be a read error. The chain uses TRBV7-2 and TRBJ1-6; 9 bases match TRBD1. The CDR3 covers 13 residues. After removal of 8 bases from V and 7 bases from J, the junction contained 3 bases not matched to a gene. Looked up from germline, CDR1 is SGHTA and CDR2 is FQGNSA. CDR3 bases: TGTGCCAGCCGTGGGACAGGGAATTCACCCCTCCACTTT. Its translation: CASRGTGNSPLHF.

Here the CDR3 reads CSASLGVWEQFF. Here the CDR3 DNA reads TGCAGTGCTTCGTTGGGGGTATGGGAGCAGTTCTTC. The rearrangement uses TRBV20-1 and TRBJ2-1; D may correspond to TRBD1 or TRBD2 (5 bases each). The CDR3 has 12 residues. Germline CDR1 DFQATT, CDR2 SNEGSKA (reference sequence). With 5 bases removed from V and 10 bases from J, the gap between germline ends came to 15 bases.

This clonotype was counted a single time. This chain's CDR3 is CASDSPGLYEQYF. The CDR3 region has the DNA TGTGCCAGTGACAGCCCAGGCCTTTACGAGCAGTACTTC. The rearrangement links TRBV19 to TRBJ2-5; tentative D call: TRBD1 (5 bases). TRBJ2-7 explains the end of the DNA better; the J call may be wrong. CDR3 length equals 13 residues. Germline lookup yields CDR1 LNHDA and CDR2 SQIVND (reference sequence).

This CDR3 is CASRRLAGGGELFF. The CDR3 nucleotides are TGTGCCAGCAGGAGACTAGCGGGGGGCGGGGAGCTGTTTTTT. This chain joins TRBV6-1 and TRBJ2-2; TRBD2 agrees at 13 bases. V shed 6 bases, J shed 7 bases, and the junction held 2 bases outside the gene matches. CDR3 length equals 14 residues. In germline, CDR1 is MNHNS, CDR2 SASEGT.

The rearrangement uses TRBV7-9 and TRBJ1-1, with TRBD1 matching 7 bases. In germline, CDR1 is SEHNR, CDR2 FQNEAQ (reference sequence). Trimming cost V 1 base and J 1 base; bases outside gene matches: 9. The CDR3 runs to 17 residues. As DNA, the CDR3 is TGTGCCAGCAGCTTAGGGCCTCAGGGACAGCCGAACACTGAAGCTTTCTTT. Its translation: CASSLGPQGQPNTEAFF.

The table lists this clonotype with a few counts. The V call is TRBV7-9, the J call TRBJ1-2, with D possibly being TRBD1 (5 bases). The CDR3 spans 16 residues. Germline CDR1 reads SEHNR; CDR2 reads FQNEAQ (reference sequence). The V end was cut by 5 bases, the J end by 1 base, with 17 bases between. This chain's CDR3 is CASSPLKTGLNYGYTF. DNA for the CDR3: TGTGCCAGCAGCCCCTTAAAAACAGGTCTTAACTATGGCTACACCTTC.

This clonotype was observed a few times. This sequence joins TRBV2 and TRBJ1-4; 9 bases agree with TRBD1. Losses at the gene ends were 8 bases for V and 7 bases for J; bases not matched to a gene: 8. The germline gives CDR1 SNHLY, CDR2 FYNNEI. This CDR3 is 14 amino acids long. The CDR3 DNA reads TGTGCCAGCCGGACAGGGGCTCTCGGTGAAAAACTGTTTTTT. It is translated as CASRTGALGEKLFF. The complete variable domain, with remaining parts taken from reference TRBV2 and TRBJ1-4, reads EPEVTQTPSHQVTQMGQEVILRCVPISNHLYFYWYRQILGQKVEFLVSFYNNEISEKSEIFDDQFSVERPDGSNFTLKIRSTKLEDSAMYFCASRTGALGEKLFFGSGTQLSVL.

Here the CDR3 DNA reads TGTGCCAGCAAGTCAACAGGGGTCCCTTACGAGCAGTACTTC. Translated: CASKSTGVPYEQYF. The V call is TRBV27, the J call TRBJ2-7; TRBD1 agrees at 7 bases. Per germline, CDR1 MNHEY and CDR2 SMNVEV (reference sequence). The CDR3 runs to 14 residues. J gave up 4 bases and V 7 bases, and 10 bases lay outside the gene matches.

CDR3 nucleotide sequence: TGTGCCAGCAGTTCCGGGACAGTGAACACCGGGGAGCTGTTTTTT. This encodes CASSSGTVNTGELFF. V and J are TRBV27 and TRBJ2-2; 7 positions match TRBD1. This CDR3 contains 15 residues. Germline values: CDR1 MNHEY, CDR2 SMNVEV (reference sequence). J was trimmed by 1 base and V by 4 bases; bases with no gene match: 3.

This clonotype came up a few times. The V and J genes are TRBV4-2 and TRBJ1-6; TRBD1 agrees at 7 bases. The CDR3 sequence is 15 residues long. The germline gives CDR1 LGHNA, CDR2 YNFKEQ. The V gene end was trimmed by 1 base and the J gene end by 5 bases; junction bases not matched to a gene: 2. The CDR3 region is CASSQVTGDNSPLHF. The CDR3 DNA reads as TGTGCCAGCAGCCAAGTAACAGGGGATAATTCACCCCTCCACTTT.